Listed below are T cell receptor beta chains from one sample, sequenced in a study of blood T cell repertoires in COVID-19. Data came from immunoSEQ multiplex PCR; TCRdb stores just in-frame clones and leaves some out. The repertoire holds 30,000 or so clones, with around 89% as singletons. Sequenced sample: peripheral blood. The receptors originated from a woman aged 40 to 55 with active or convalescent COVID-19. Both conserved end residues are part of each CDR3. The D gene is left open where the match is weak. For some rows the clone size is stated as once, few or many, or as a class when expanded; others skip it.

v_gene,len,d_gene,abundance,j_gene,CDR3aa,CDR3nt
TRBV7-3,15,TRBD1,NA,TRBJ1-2,CASSSYRDRLGVSTF,TGTGCCAGCAGCTCCTACCGGGACAGGCTCGGGGTGAGCACCTTC
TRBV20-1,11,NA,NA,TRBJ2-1,CSVDPQAEQFF,TGCAGTGTCGACCCTCAAGCGGAGCAGTTCTTC
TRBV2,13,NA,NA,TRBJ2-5,CASSDVRGETQYF,TGTGCCAGCAGTGATGTTAGGGGGGAGACCCAGTACTTC
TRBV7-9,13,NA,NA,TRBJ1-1,CASSLAGAAEAFF,TGTGCCAGCAGCTTAGCGGGGGCGGCTGAAGCTTTCTTT
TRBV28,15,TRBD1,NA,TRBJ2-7,CASSPDRVSSYEQYF,TGTGCCAGCAGTCCCGACAGGGTAAGCTCCTACGAGCAGTACTTC
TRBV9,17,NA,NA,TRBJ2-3,CASSVGGSGRSTDTQYF,TGTGCCAGCAGCGTAGGGGGCTCTGGCAGGAGCACAGATACGCAGTATTTT
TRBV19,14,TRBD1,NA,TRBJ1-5,CASSPDRVGQPQHF,TGTGCCAGTAGTCCTGACAGGGTCGGTCAGCCCCAGCATTTT
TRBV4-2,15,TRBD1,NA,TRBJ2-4,CASSPSKRDSGIQYF,TGTGCCAGCAGCCCTTCAAAACGGGACAGCGGCATTCAGTACTTC
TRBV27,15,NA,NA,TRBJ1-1,CGVGGGPSGGTEAFF,TGTGGTGTAGGGGGGGGTCCGTCGGGAGGCACTGAAGCTTTCTTT
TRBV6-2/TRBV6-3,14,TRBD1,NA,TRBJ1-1,CASSSQGQGDEAFF,TGTGCCAGCAGTTCCCAAGGACAGGGCGACGAAGCTTTCTTT
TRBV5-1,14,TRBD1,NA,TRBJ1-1,CASSPGTGRTEAFF,TGCGCCAGCAGCCCCGGGACAGGGAGGACTGAAGCTTTCTTT
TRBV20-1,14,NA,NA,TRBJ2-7,CSASSPGLPYEQYF,TGCAGTGCTAGTTCCCCAGGGCTCCCCTACGAGCAGTACTTC
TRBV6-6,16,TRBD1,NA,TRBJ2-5,CASSTTQTGDKETQYF,TGTGCCAGCAGTACAACTCAAACAGGGGACAAAGAGACCCAGTACTTC
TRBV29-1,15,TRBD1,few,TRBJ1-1,CSVGGTGGQGAEAFF,TGCAGCGTTGGGGGGACAGGGGGTCAAGGCGCTGAAGCTTTCTTT
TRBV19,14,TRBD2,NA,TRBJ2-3,CASSSGGAADTQYF,TGTGCCAGTAGTAGCGGGGGGGCCGCAGATACGCAGTATTTT
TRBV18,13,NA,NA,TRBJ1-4,CASSPQGTEKLFF,TGTGCCAGCTCACCCCAGGGAACGGAAAAACTGTTTTTT
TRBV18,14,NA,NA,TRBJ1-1,CASSPSTQGTEAFF,TGTGCCAGCTCACCTTCCACCCAGGGTACTGAAGCTTTCTTT
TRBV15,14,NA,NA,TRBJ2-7,CATSRGASAIEQYF,TGTGCCACCAGCAGAGGGGCCTCGGCGATAGAGCAGTACTTC
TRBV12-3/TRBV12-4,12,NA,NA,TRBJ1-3,CAGRSPGNTIYF,TGTGCCGGCCGATCTCCGGGAAACACCATATATTTT
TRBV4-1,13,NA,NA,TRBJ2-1,CASSQVEGNEQFF,TGCGCCAGCAGCCAAGTCGAGGGCAATGAGCAGTTCTTC
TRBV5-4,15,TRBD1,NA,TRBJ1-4,CASSPGQGNNEKLFF,TGTGCCAGCAGCCCAGGACAGGGGAATAATGAAAAACTGTTTTTT
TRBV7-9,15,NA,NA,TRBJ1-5,CASSSSSRGGQPQHF,TGTGCCAGCAGCTCGAGTTCCAGGGGCGGTCAGCCCCAGCATTTT
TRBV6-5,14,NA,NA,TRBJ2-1,CASSYSRVYNEQFF,TGTGCCAGCAGTTACTCGAGGGTTTACAATGAGCAGTTCTTC
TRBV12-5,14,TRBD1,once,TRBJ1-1,CASGHGQGDTEAFF,TGTGCTAGTGGTCACGGACAGGGAGACACTGAAGCTTTCTTT
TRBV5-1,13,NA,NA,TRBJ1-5,CASSPEGNQPQHF,TGCGCCAGCAGCCCGGAGGGAAATCAGCCCCAGCATTTT
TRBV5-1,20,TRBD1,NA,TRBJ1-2,CASSLTTGLARSAAFYGYTF,TGCGCCAGCAGCTTGACGACAGGGCTGGCGAGGTCTGCCGCCTTCTATGGCTACACCTTC
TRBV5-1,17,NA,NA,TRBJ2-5,CASSPRVPWGPQETQYF,TGCGCCAGCAGTCCCCGGGTACCCTGGGGCCCTCAAGAGACCCAGTACTTC
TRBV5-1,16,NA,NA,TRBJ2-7,CASSLAEWGLRGEQYF,TGCGCCAGCAGCTTGGCCGAATGGGGTCTCAGGGGCGAGCAGTACTTC
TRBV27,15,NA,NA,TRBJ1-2,CASSPTMLTGSGYTF,TGTGCCAGCAGTCCCACCATGTTGACGGGTTCTGGCTACACCTTC